The rows below give T cell receptor beta chains drawn from one sample of a study of T cells after yellow fever vaccination. TCRdb used MiXCR to reprocess the 5' RACE reads, holding one entry per CDR3 protein. The table lists more than 300,000 distinct CDR3 sequences, roughly a tenth of them singletons. The sequencing here drew on CD4+ T cells sorted from PBMCs, taken 45 days after the yellow fever booster vaccination. All receptors come from a man aged 18 to 30 who received the YFV17D yellow fever vaccine. Both conserved end residues are part of each CDR3. The D gene is left open where the match is weak. The size field is filled for only some rows; it gives once, few, many or a size class.

d_call: -; j_call: TRBJ1-3; v_call: TRBV7-9; clone_size: many; cdr3_nt: TGTGCCAGCAGCTTAGCCGAACGAGGCTCTGGAAACACCATATATTTT; cdr3_aa: CASSLAERGSGNTIYF
d_call: TRBD2; j_call: TRBJ2-3; v_call: TRBV12-3/TRBV12-4; clone_size: many; cdr3_nt: TGTGCCAGCAGCGGCGGGGGGGAGAGGGATACGCAGTATTTT; cdr3_aa: CASSGGGERDTQYF
d_call: -; j_call: TRBJ2-3; v_call: TRBV11-2; clone_size: many; cdr3_nt: TGTGCCAGCAGCTTTTCCCGCGATACGCAGTATTTT; cdr3_aa: CASSFSRDTQYF
d_call: -; j_call: TRBJ2-5; v_call: TRBV4-2; clone_size: few; cdr3_nt: TGTGCCAGCAGCCAAGACTTCGGTGGGGGGGCCTTTTCGTCCCCCCAAGAGACCCAGTACTTC; cdr3_aa: CASSQDFGGGAFSSPQETQYF
d_call: TRBD1; j_call: TRBJ1-6; v_call: TRBV20-1; clone_size: -; cdr3_nt: TGCAGTGCTAGAGATCGGAGACAGGGAGGATACTCACCCCTCCACTTT; cdr3_aa: CSARDRRQGGYSPLHF
d_call: -; j_call: TRBJ2-3; v_call: TRBV11-2; clone_size: many; cdr3_nt: TGTGCCAGCAGCTCTGGACAGCAGACAGATACGCAGTATTTT; cdr3_aa: CASSSGQQTDTQYF
d_call: TRBD1; j_call: TRBJ1-2; v_call: TRBV7-9; clone_size: -; cdr3_nt: TGTGCCAGCAGCTCAAGACAGGGAAGATATGGCTACACCTTC; cdr3_aa: CASSSRQGRYGYTF
d_call: -; j_call: TRBJ2-7; v_call: TRBV4-3; clone_size: -; cdr3_nt: TGCGCCAGCAGCCAAGATAAGTCAGAGGAGATCTCCTACGAGCAGTACTTC; cdr3_aa: CASSQDKSEEISYEQYF
d_call: TRBD2; j_call: TRBJ2-4; v_call: TRBV6-6; clone_size: few; cdr3_nt: TGTGCCACGTCGGGACTAGGAGTATTGCGGTACTTC; cdr3_aa: CATSGLGVLRYF
d_call: -; j_call: TRBJ2-2; v_call: TRBV5-1; clone_size: many; cdr3_nt: TGCGCCAGCAGCGCAAGCGGTCCACCTAACACCGGGGAGCTGTTTTTT; cdr3_aa: CASSASGPPNTGELFF
d_call: -; j_call: TRBJ2-5; v_call: TRBV6-1; clone_size: many; cdr3_nt: TGTGCCAGCAGACAGACCCCGGGAGTGGAAGAGACCCAGTACTTC; cdr3_aa: CASRQTPGVEETQYF
d_call: TRBD2; j_call: TRBJ2-3; v_call: TRBV7-3; clone_size: once; cdr3_nt: TGTGCCAGCAGCCAGGGGACTAGCGAATTCACAGATACGCAGTATTTT; cdr3_aa: CASSQGTSEFTDTQYF
d_call: -; j_call: TRBJ2-5; v_call: TRBV28; clone_size: many; cdr3_nt: TGTGCCAGCAGTTCACCCGGAGAGACCCAGTACTTC; cdr3_aa: CASSSPGETQYF
d_call: -; j_call: TRBJ1-6; v_call: TRBV15; clone_size: -; cdr3_nt: TGTGCCACCAGCAGAGTCTTTGATGGGGAGTATAATTCACCCCTCCACTTT; cdr3_aa: CATSRVFDGEYNSPLHF
d_call: -; j_call: TRBJ1-4; v_call: TRBV18; clone_size: -; cdr3_nt: TGTGCCAGCTCACCCCCCCAGGGCCACGGAAAACTGTTTTTT; cdr3_aa: CASSPPQGHGKLFF
d_call: -; j_call: TRBJ2-1; v_call: TRBV5-1; clone_size: few; cdr3_nt: TGCGCCAGCAGCCCGGAGGCGGTTTACAATGAGCAGTTCTTC; cdr3_aa: CASSPEAVYNEQFF
d_call: -; j_call: TRBJ2-4; v_call: TRBV6-5; clone_size: -; cdr3_nt: TGTGCCAGCAGTTACCGCCAGGGAGACATTCAGTACTTC; cdr3_aa: CASSYRQGDIQYF
d_call: -; j_call: TRBJ2-5; v_call: TRBV9; clone_size: -; cdr3_nt: TGTGCCAGCAGCGTACTAGGTCAAAAAGAGACCCAGTACTTC; cdr3_aa: CASSVLGQKETQYF
d_call: -; j_call: TRBJ2-1; v_call: TRBV5-1; clone_size: -; cdr3_nt: TGCGCCAGCAGCTTGTCAGACCTCTCCTACAATGAGCAGTTCTTC; cdr3_aa: CASSLSDLSYNEQFF
d_call: TRBD1; j_call: TRBJ2-3; v_call: TRBV4-2; clone_size: many; cdr3_nt: TGTGCCAGCAGCAAAGACAGGGAAGCGACAGATACGCAGTATTTT; cdr3_aa: CASSKDREATDTQYF
d_call: -; j_call: TRBJ2-3; v_call: TRBV5-1; clone_size: few; cdr3_nt: TGCGCCAGCAGCTTGTATGCCGGCACGACCTCAGATACGCAGTATTTT; cdr3_aa: CASSLYAGTTSDTQYF
d_call: TRBD1; j_call: TRBJ2-5; v_call: TRBV9; clone_size: few; cdr3_nt: TGTGCCAGCACGACCGGGACAGGGAGCCAAGAGACCCAGTACTTC; cdr3_aa: CASTTGTGSQETQYF
d_call: -; j_call: TRBJ1-2; v_call: TRBV24-1; clone_size: -; cdr3_nt: TGTGCCACCGGAGGGGGGAACTATGGCTACACCTTC; cdr3_aa: CATGGGNYGYTF
d_call: -; j_call: TRBJ1-5; v_call: TRBV7-2; clone_size: -; cdr3_nt: TGTGCCAGCAGCACAAGAGGACAACAGCCCCAGCATTTT; cdr3_aa: CASSTRGQQPQHF
d_call: -; j_call: TRBJ1-3; v_call: TRBV12-3/TRBV12-4; clone_size: -; cdr3_nt: TGTGCCAGCAGTTTAGGACACCTCTCTGGAAACACCATATATTTT; cdr3_aa: CASSLGHLSGNTIYF
d_call: -; j_call: TRBJ2-2; v_call: TRBV20-1; clone_size: many; cdr3_nt: TGCAGTGCTCCTCATGACACCGGGGAGCTGTTTTTT; cdr3_aa: CSAPHDTGELFF
d_call: TRBD1; j_call: TRBJ1-1; v_call: TRBV5-5; clone_size: -; cdr3_nt: TGTGCCAGCAGCTCCGGGACAGGGATCACTGAAGCTTTCTTT; cdr3_aa: CASSSGTGITEAFF
d_call: -; j_call: TRBJ1-1; v_call: TRBV23-1; clone_size: few; cdr3_nt: TGCGCCAGCAGTCAGACTGAGAGGGGCCCTGAAGCTTTCTTT; cdr3_aa: CASSQTERGPEAFF
d_call: -; j_call: TRBJ1-2; v_call: TRBV7-9; clone_size: few; cdr3_nt: TGTGCCAGCAGCTTAGCTGGGGATGCCTATGGCTACACCTTC; cdr3_aa: CASSLAGDAYGYTF
d_call: -; j_call: TRBJ1-1; v_call: TRBV6-1; clone_size: -; cdr3_nt: TGTGCCAGCAGCCGCTCCAGGGCAGGGGCTTTCTTT; cdr3_aa: CASSRSRAGAFF
d_call: TRBD1; j_call: TRBJ1-1; v_call: TRBV4-3; clone_size: many; cdr3_nt: TGCGCCAGCAGCCAAACGACAGGGACCCTGAACACTGAAGCTTTCTTT; cdr3_aa: CASSQTTGTLNTEAFF
d_call: -; j_call: TRBJ1-1; v_call: TRBV5-6; clone_size: -; cdr3_nt: TGTGCCAGCAGCTTAGTCATGGGTAGGGATGACACTGAAGCTTTCTTT; cdr3_aa: CASSLVMGRDDTEAFF
d_call: TRBD1; j_call: TRBJ1-5; v_call: TRBV6-1; clone_size: many; cdr3_nt: TGTGCCAGCAGCGCAGACAGGGTGGGTCAGCCCCAGCATTTT; cdr3_aa: CASSADRVGQPQHF
d_call: TRBD2; j_call: TRBJ2-5; v_call: TRBV4-3; clone_size: few; cdr3_nt: TGCGCCAGCAGCCAAGTGCTTCCGTATAGCGGGGGTCCAGGGGTGACCCAGTACTTC; cdr3_aa: CASSQVLPYSGGPGVTQYF
d_call: -; j_call: TRBJ2-3; v_call: TRBV11-2; clone_size: few; cdr3_nt: TGTGCCAGCAGCTATGTGGGCGCCCCTCCGGTTACGCAGTATTTT; cdr3_aa: CASSYVGAPPVTQYF
d_call: -; j_call: TRBJ2-3; v_call: TRBV4-2; clone_size: few; cdr3_nt: TGTGCCAGCAGCCGAAGGAGCACAGATACGCAGTATTTT; cdr3_aa: CASSRRSTDTQYF
d_call: -; j_call: TRBJ1-6; v_call: TRBV21-1; clone_size: -; cdr3_nt: TGCCAACGCGAGGGACAGGGGACGAATTCACCCCTCCACTTT; cdr3_aa: CQREGQGTNSPLHF
d_call: -; j_call: TRBJ1-1; v_call: TRBV4-3; clone_size: -; cdr3_nt: TGCGCCAGCAGCCAGCAGGGGCGTAGAACTTTCTTT; cdr3_aa: CASSQQGRRTFF
d_call: TRBD1; j_call: TRBJ2-7; v_call: TRBV18; clone_size: few; cdr3_nt: TGTGCCAGCTCACCCCCGGGACAGGGCTACGAGCAGTACTTC; cdr3_aa: CASSPPGQGYEQYF
d_call: TRBD2; j_call: TRBJ2-7; v_call: TRBV7-6; clone_size: -; cdr3_nt: TGTGCCAGCAGCCCTCGTTGGGGGGGAGGATACGAGCAGTACTTC; cdr3_aa: CASSPRWGGGYEQYF
d_call: -; j_call: TRBJ2-5; v_call: TRBV5-6; clone_size: -; cdr3_nt: TGTGCCAGCAGCTTGGACCCTTCCACTGGAGAGACCCAGTACTTC; cdr3_aa: CASSLDPSTGETQYF
d_call: -; j_call: TRBJ1-5; v_call: TRBV19; clone_size: many; cdr3_nt: TGTGCCAGTAGTATTGGCACAGGGACCAAGAGTCAGCCCCAGCATTTT; cdr3_aa: CASSIGTGTKSQPQHF
d_call: TRBD2; j_call: TRBJ2-7; v_call: TRBV7-2; clone_size: few; cdr3_nt: TGTGCTAGCAGGGCGGGGGGGCCGGCCGAGCAGTACTTC; cdr3_aa: CASRAGGPAEQYF
d_call: -; j_call: TRBJ2-3; v_call: TRBV5-1; clone_size: many; cdr3_nt: TGCGCCAGCAGCCTGCTTGACGGGGTTAGCACAGATACGCAGTATTTT; cdr3_aa: CASSLLDGVSTDTQYF
d_call: TRBD1; j_call: TRBJ2-7; v_call: TRBV5-1; clone_size: -; cdr3_nt: TGCGCCAGCAGCTGGCGGGACAGGGGTCTCGAGCAGTACTTC; cdr3_aa: CASSWRDRGLEQYF
d_call: -; j_call: TRBJ1-2; v_call: TRBV5-5; clone_size: -; cdr3_nt: TGTGCCAGCAGCTTGTCGGTAATACCAGGAGGTGGCTACACCTTC; cdr3_aa: CASSLSVIPGGGYTF
d_call: -; j_call: TRBJ2-1; v_call: TRBV9; clone_size: few; cdr3_nt: TGTGCCAGCAGCGTAGCGGGGGTAGGCTCCTACAATGAGCAGTTCTTC; cdr3_aa: CASSVAGVGSYNEQFF
d_call: TRBD1; j_call: TRBJ1-5; v_call: TRBV6-5; clone_size: few; cdr3_nt: TGTGCCAGCAAGACAGGGATAGGGTACAATCAGCCCCAGCATTTT; cdr3_aa: CASKTGIGYNQPQHF
d_call: -; j_call: TRBJ2-1; v_call: TRBV24-1; clone_size: few; cdr3_nt: TGTGCCACCAGTGATGGACAGCATAGCTCCTACAATGAGCAGTTCTTC; cdr3_aa: CATSDGQHSSYNEQFF
d_call: -; j_call: TRBJ2-1; v_call: TRBV6-2/TRBV6-3; clone_size: -; cdr3_nt: TGTGCCAGCGGTACGACGTGGACCGCAAGTCTCTTC; cdr3_aa: CASGTTWTASLF
d_call: -; j_call: TRBJ2-3; v_call: TRBV5-1; clone_size: few; cdr3_nt: TGCGCCAGCAGCCCTTTAGGTCCCCGAGATACGCAGTATTTT; cdr3_aa: CASSPLGPRDTQYF
d_call: -; j_call: TRBJ1-6; v_call: TRBV6-5; clone_size: -; cdr3_nt: TGTGCCAGCAGTTACTCTCGGGGTAATTCACCCCTCCACTTT; cdr3_aa: CASSYSRGNSPLHF
d_call: TRBD1; j_call: TRBJ1-1; v_call: TRBV5-1; clone_size: many; cdr3_nt: TGCGCCAGCAGCGTGGATGGGACAGGAGGTTCGGCTTTCTTT; cdr3_aa: CASSVDGTGGSAFF
d_call: -; j_call: TRBJ1-1; v_call: TRBV5-1; clone_size: few; cdr3_nt: TGCGCCAGCAAGGTAGCTGGGATGAGCACTGAAGCTTTCTTT; cdr3_aa: CASKVAGMSTEAFF
d_call: TRBD2; j_call: TRBJ2-1; v_call: TRBV5-1; clone_size: -; cdr3_nt: TGCGCCAGCGTCCGACTAGCGGGGGCCCAGGGCAATGAGCAGTTCTTC; cdr3_aa: CASVRLAGAQGNEQFF
d_call: -; j_call: TRBJ1-2; v_call: TRBV20-1; clone_size: few; cdr3_nt: TGCAGTGCCCGCGTCGGGACGTCTAACTATGGCTACACCTTC; cdr3_aa: CSARVGTSNYGYTF
d_call: -; j_call: TRBJ1-1; v_call: TRBV9; clone_size: few; cdr3_nt: TGTGCCAGCAGCGAGACAGTGAACACTGAAGCTTTCTTT; cdr3_aa: CASSETVNTEAFF
d_call: -; j_call: TRBJ2-7; v_call: TRBV4-3; clone_size: -; cdr3_nt: TGCGCCAGCAGCCGAGGGCACGGTGGAAGCTACGAGCAGTACTTC; cdr3_aa: CASSRGHGGSYEQYF